One sample yielded the 19 T cell receptor beta chains listed below, sequenced in a study of cytomegalovirus exposure and HLA in healthy donors. Produced via immunoSEQ multiplex PCR; TCRdb's table is partial and in-frame only. The sample lists about 160,000 clones, 75% to 90% occurring once. The source material was PBMCs. These TCRs come from a woman aged 18-29 years in good health and CMV-seronegative.

This chain uses TRBV7-2 with TRBJ2-3, with 11 bases that match TRBD1. Germline-derived CDR1 and CDR2 are SGHTA and FQGNSA. Germline trimming cut 0 bases from V and 5 bases from J; bases unmatched to any gene: 4. The CDR3 sequence is 16 residues long. The CDR3 sequence: CASSLARDRGRDTQYF. The CDR3 bases are TGTGCCAGCAGCTTAGCCCGGGACAGGGGGAGAGATACGCAGTATTTT.

The chain combines TRBV10-1 with TRBJ1-1; 9 nucleotides align to TRBD1. Germline CDR1 reads WNHNN; CDR2 reads SYGVQD (reference sequence). Trimming at V came to 6 bases and at J to 2 bases, leaving 4 bases not matched to a gene. The CDR3 is 14 amino acids. The CDR3 nucleotides are TGCGCCAGCAGGCCGGACAGGGGTAACACTGAAGCTTTCTTT. The encoded protein is CASRPDRGNTEAFF.

V and J are TRBV6-1 and TRBJ2-1; 14 bases map to TRBD2. Germline V gene sequence: CDR1 MNHNS, CDR2 SASEGT. This CDR3 spans 16 amino acids. The V segment lost 4 bases and the J segment 7 bases; nucleotides outside the gene matches: 6. CDR3 sequence (DNA): TGTGCCAGCAGTGGGGGACTAGCGGGAGAAAGGAATGAGCAGTTCTTC. This sequence encodes CASSGGLAGERNEQFF.

The chain employs TRBV6-5 and TRBJ1-2, with 7 bases that match TRBD1. The CDR3 consists of 14 residues. Germline lookup yields CDR1 MNHEY and CDR2 SVGAGI. Germline trimming cut 6 bases from V and 3 bases from J; bases unmatched to any gene: 7. This CDR3 is CASSKGAQDYGYTF. CDR3 DNA: TGTGCCAGCAGCAAGGGGGCACAGGACTATGGCTACACCTTC.

This chain uses TRBV4-3 with TRBJ1-5, with D possibly matching TRBD1 (6 bases). Trimming pared 1 base from V and 7 bases from J, leaving 8 bases between. The CDR3 sequence is 13 residues long. Germline values: CDR1 LGHNA, CDR2 YSLEER. CDR3 nucleotide sequence: TGCGCCAGCAGCCAAGGTAGGGGGCAGCCCCAGCATTTT. Its protein is CASSQGRGQPQHF.

The V gene is TRBV4-3, the J gene TRBJ1-1, with TRBD1 identical over 10 bases. V trimming: 3 bases; J trimming: 6 bases; junction bases outside the gene matches: 10. CDR1 is LGHNA, CDR2 YSLEER, per germline. The CDR3 sequence is 16 residues long. The CDR3: CASSHEPGTGVAEAFF. In DNA form, the CDR3 reads TGCGCCAGCAGCCATGAGCCGGGGACAGGGGTGGCTGAAGCTTTCTTT.

The chain joins TRBV29-1 to TRBJ1-1; no clear D gene. Looked up from germline, CDR1 is SQVTM and CDR2 is ANQGSEA. The CDR3 covers 12 residues. The germline V and J ends were trimmed by 7 bases and 3 bases, with 12 bases remaining between them. CDR3 sequence (DNA): TGCAGCGCCGTTCGAGGAGACACTGAAGCTTTCTTT. Protein product: CSAVRGDTEAFF.

The chain recombines TRBV11-2 with TRBJ2-1; D is uncertain. Trimming removed 4 bases at V and 0 bases at J, with 7 bases between. The germline gives CDR1 SGHAT, CDR2 FQNNGV. The CDR3 consists of 14 residues. The CDR3 DNA reads TGTGCCAGCAGCTCCCACAGCTCCTACAATGAGCAGTTCTTC. Its translation: CASSSHSSYNEQFF.

The CDR3 protein is CASSWDSRDFYNSPLHF. The CDR3 DNA follows: TGTGCCAGTAGCTGGGACAGTAGGGATTTTTATAATTCACCCCTCCACTTT. The chain couples TRBV19 to TRBJ1-6, with 7 bases that match TRBD1. This CDR3 contains 17 residues. Germline values: CDR1 LNHDA, CDR2 SQIVND (reference sequence). The ends lost 6 bases at V and 4 bases at J; junction bases unmatched: 12.

The chain is built from TRBV4-3 and TRBJ2-7; 8 nucleotides line up with TRBD1. Germline assignment: CDR1 LGHNA and CDR2 YSLEER. The CDR3 totals 17 residues. V shed 4 bases and J 6 bases; nucleotides not matched to a gene: 17. The CDR3 region has the DNA TGCGCCAGCAGCCCGAGGGCCTTCGGACAGGGAGTCCGCGAGCAGTACTTC. It encodes CASSPRAFGQGVREQYF.

The V call is TRBV7-6, the J call TRBJ2-7; 12 positions match TRBD1. The CDR3 spans 14 residues. V shed 4 bases and J 5 bases; nucleotides not matched to a gene: 3. Germline CDR1 and CDR2: SGHVS and FNYEAQ. The CDR3 nucleotides read TGTGCCAGCAGCTCCGGGACAGGGGGCAACGAGCAGTACTTC. Translating it yields CASSSGTGGNEQYF.

A few counts support this clone. This rearrangement joins TRBV30 to TRBJ1-2; possibly TRBD1 for D (6 bases). The germline V gene encodes CDR1 GTSNPN and CDR2 SVGIG (reference sequence). Trimming shortened V by 5 bases and J by 7 bases, and 17 bases separated the two germline ends. The CDR3 totals 13 residues. The CDR3 DNA reads as TGTGCCTGGTTAGGACAGATGATGGGTGGCTACACCTTC. Protein product: CAWLGQMMGGYTF.

The CDR3 sequence is CASSYRGGTDTQYF. The CDR3 region has the DNA TGTGCCAGCAGTTATCGGGGGGGGACAGATACGCAGTATTTT. The chain employs TRBV6-5 and TRBJ2-3; 8 bases map to TRBD2. This CDR3 contains 14 residues. The V and J ends lost 3 bases and 3 bases, in that order; junction bases with no gene match: 2. CDR1 MNHEY and CDR2 SVGAGI come from the germline V gene.

The V call is TRBV4-2, the J call TRBJ2-5; 16 positions match TRBD2. After removal of 1 base from V and 5 bases from J, the junction contained 7 bases not matched to a gene. The germline V gene has CDR1 LGHNA and CDR2 YNFKEQ. The CDR3 consists of 18 residues. The CDR3 nucleotides read TGTGCCAGCAGCCAAGCAGGGACTAGCGGGGGGGCCACGGAGACCCAGTACTTC. It encodes CASSQAGTSGGATETQYF.

This chain links TRBV9 with TRBJ2-5; TRBD2 agrees at 9 bases. V was clipped by 0 bases and J by 3 bases; unmatched bases: 3. The CDR3 is 15 residues long. Germline CDR1 reads SGDLS; CDR2 reads YYNGEE. CDR3 bases: TGTGCCAGCAGCGTAGGGGTAGCGGGAGAAGAGACCCAGTACTTC. Translating it yields CASSVGVAGEETQYF.

The chain combines TRBV6-1 with TRBJ1-4; 7 nucleotides line up with TRBD1. V shed 5 bases, J shed 13 bases, and the junction held 10 bases outside the gene matches. Germline V gives CDR1 MNHNS, CDR2 SASEGT. The CDR3 sequence is 13 residues long. The CDR3 region is CASSRDRDIGLFF. The DNA of the CDR3 is TGTGCCAGCAGTAGAGACAGGGACATAGGACTGTTTTTT.

The gene calls are TRBV4-3 and TRBJ2-3; 13 bases are shared with TRBD2. Trimming removed 4 bases from V and 4 bases from J; junction bases left unmatched: 5. The CDR3 is 16 residues long. Germline assignment: CDR1 LGHNA and CDR2 YSLEER. In DNA, the CDR3 is TGCGCCAGCAGCCGAGAACTAGCGGGAGGGCCAGATACGCAGTATTTT. Amino acid sequence: CASSRELAGGPDTQYF.

The chain has TRBV2 and TRBJ1-5; 10 nucleotides line up with TRBD1. The CDR3 is 14 amino acids. Looked up from germline, CDR1 is SNHLY and CDR2 is FYNNEI. V shed 7 bases and J 8 bases; nucleotides not matched to a gene: 8. In DNA, the CDR3 is TGTGCCAGCAAGACCCCCGGGACAGGGGAGCCCCAGCATTTT. Its protein product is CASKTPGTGEPQHF.

In its sample, this clone was seen once. V gene TRBV12-5 combines with J gene TRBJ2-3; 8 positions match TRBD1. The CDR3 consists of 13 residues. V dropped 7 bases and J dropped 6; count of bases not matched to a gene: 6. The V gene's germline CDR1 is LGHNT and CDR2 FRNRAP. The CDR3 coding sequence is TGTGCTAGTGTGCCAGGGGGCAGGGATACGCAGTATTTT. It specifies CASVPGGRDTQYF.